This T cell receptor (beta chain) was identified during a study of response to subunit inactivated influenza vaccine. Trimming cost V 0 bases and J 6 bases; bases outside gene matches: 12. CDR1 MNHEY and CDR2 SMNVEV come from the germline V gene (reference sequence). There are 17 residues in the CDR3. Study findings and constraints: Authors suggested few new T cells are recruited by each seasonal influenza vaccination.

TCRdb ran MiXCR on the RT-PCR reads and lists one entry per CDR3 protein. Of roughly 790,000 distinct CDR3 sequences listed, less than 25% are singletons. This clonotype was seen only a few times. Its antigen is unidentified. The material sequenced was PBMCs from blood, taken roughly 5 days after vaccination. This chain connects TRBV27 to TRBJ2-3; 7 bases agree with TRBD2. The receptor was derived from a man aged 45-60 years who received an inactivated influenza vaccine. The CDR3 bases are TGTGCCAGCAGTTTATCGTATGTCTCCCTCGGGGGGGATACGCAGTATTTT. This encodes CASSLSYVSLGGDTQYF.